Listed below are T cell receptor beta chains from one sample, sequenced in a study of blood T cell repertoires in COVID-19. Data came from immunoSEQ multiplex PCR; TCRdb stores just in-frame clones and leaves some out. The sample gives some 270,000 clones, about 85% of which show up once; 0.87% is in the top ten. Sequenced: peripheral blood. These receptors were collected from a human donor with COVID-19, enrolled during active disease. The donor label of this sample is uncertain. CDR3s include the opening cysteine and the closing phenylalanine or tryptophan. Fields, in order: D gene, V gene, J gene, clone size, CDR3 protein, CDR3 DNA. The D gene is left open where the match is weak. Size is omitted from some rows. Given values are once, few, many or a class for expanded clones.

d_call: -; v_call: TRBV29-1; j_call: TRBJ1-3; clone_size: -; cdr3_aa: CSVEPRRTPSSGNTIYF; cdr3_nt: TGCAGCGTTGAACCTCGCCGGACTCCAAGCTCTGGAAACACCATATATTTT
d_call: TRBD1; v_call: TRBV5-5; j_call: TRBJ1-3; clone_size: -; cdr3_aa: CASSSGTGGEGNTIYF; cdr3_nt: TGTGCCAGCAGCTCCGGGACAGGGGGAGAAGGAAACACCATATATTTT
d_call: -; v_call: TRBV7-3; j_call: TRBJ2-2; clone_size: -; cdr3_aa: CASSLNASPGELFF; cdr3_nt: TGTGCCAGCAGCTTAAACGCTAGTCCCGGGGAGCTGTTTTTT
d_call: TRBD2; v_call: TRBV29-1; j_call: TRBJ2-1; clone_size: -; cdr3_aa: CSVATSGSMNEQFF; cdr3_nt: TGCAGCGTAGCGACTAGCGGGAGTATGAATGAGCAGTTCTTC
d_call: -; v_call: TRBV19; j_call: TRBJ1-2; clone_size: -; cdr3_aa: CASTPMPGSGSRSYGYTF; cdr3_nt: TGTGCCAGTACCCCTATGCCGGGGTCGGGGAGTAGGAGCTATGGCTACACCTTC
d_call: -; v_call: TRBV3-1/TRBV3-2; j_call: TRBJ1-4; clone_size: -; cdr3_aa: CASSLMGRGEKLFF; cdr3_nt: TGTGCCAGCAGCCTGATGGGAAGAGGGGAAAAACTGTTTTTT
d_call: -; v_call: TRBV3-1/TRBV3-2; j_call: TRBJ1-1; clone_size: -; cdr3_aa: CASSQGPVSTEAFF; cdr3_nt: TGTGCCAGCAGCCAAGGCCCGGTTTCCACTGAAGCTTTCTTT
d_call: TRBD1; v_call: TRBV14; j_call: TRBJ1-2; clone_size: -; cdr3_aa: CASSQELQTGGHGYTF; cdr3_nt: TGTGCCAGCAGCCAGGAACTTCAGACAGGGGGCCATGGCTACACCTTC
d_call: -; v_call: TRBV27; j_call: TRBJ2-3; clone_size: -; cdr3_aa: CASSLRGTDTQYF; cdr3_nt: TGTGCCAGCAGTTTAAGGGGGACAGATACGCAGTATTTT
d_call: TRBD1; v_call: TRBV28; j_call: TRBJ1-2; clone_size: -; cdr3_aa: CASSSNRGRRDYGYTF; cdr3_nt: TGTGCCAGCAGCTCCAACAGGGGGCGCCGGGACTATGGCTACACCTTC
d_call: -; v_call: TRBV9; j_call: TRBJ1-5; clone_size: -; cdr3_aa: CASSVDGGHQPQHF; cdr3_nt: TGTGCCAGCAGCGTGGACGGGGGGCATCAGCCCCAGCATTTT
d_call: -; v_call: TRBV14; j_call: TRBJ1-5; clone_size: -; cdr3_aa: CASSLTTGPQHF; cdr3_nt: TGTGCCAGCAGCCTTACCACGGGGCCCCAGCATTTT
d_call: -; v_call: TRBV30; j_call: TRBJ2-5; clone_size: -; cdr3_aa: CAWTLAYQETQYF; cdr3_nt: TGTGCCTGGACTCTAGCGTACCAAGAGACCCAGTACTTC
d_call: -; v_call: TRBV7-8; j_call: TRBJ1-5; clone_size: -; cdr3_aa: CASSLQGNQPQHF; cdr3_nt: TGTGCCAGCAGCTTACAGGGCAATCAGCCCCAGCATTTT
d_call: TRBD1; v_call: TRBV11-2; j_call: TRBJ2-4; clone_size: -; cdr3_aa: CASSQRTGINIQYF; cdr3_nt: TGTGCCAGCAGCCAACGGACAGGGATAAACATTCAGTACTTC
d_call: -; v_call: TRBV9; j_call: TRBJ1-1; clone_size: -; cdr3_aa: CASSPGQSMNTEAFF; cdr3_nt: TGTGCCAGCAGCCCCGGACAGAGCATGAACACTGAAGCTTTCTTT
d_call: TRBD2; v_call: TRBV18; j_call: TRBJ2-1; clone_size: -; cdr3_aa: CASSPGLAGGYNEQFF; cdr3_nt: TGTGCCAGCTCACCCGGACTAGCGGGGGGATACAATGAGCAGTTCTTC
d_call: TRBD1; v_call: TRBV7-9; j_call: TRBJ2-5; clone_size: -; cdr3_aa: CASSLGLGQAQETQYF; cdr3_nt: TGTGCCAGCAGCTTAGGGCTGGGACAGGCGCAAGAGACCCAGTACTTC
d_call: -; v_call: TRBV27; j_call: TRBJ1-1; clone_size: -; cdr3_aa: CASSSRATVFTEAFF; cdr3_nt: TGTGCCAGCAGTTCAAGGGCGACAGTCTTCACTGAAGCTTTCTTT
d_call: -; v_call: TRBV4-1; j_call: TRBJ2-7; clone_size: -; cdr3_aa: CASSQDWGGVYEQYF; cdr3_nt: TGCGCCAGCAGCCAAGATTGGGGAGGAGTATACGAGCAGTACTTC
d_call: TRBD1; v_call: TRBV18; j_call: TRBJ1-4; clone_size: -; cdr3_aa: CASSPQGAGGEKLFF; cdr3_nt: TGTGCCAGCTCACCACAGGGGGCCGGGGGAGAAAAACTGTTTTTT
d_call: -; v_call: TRBV4-2; j_call: TRBJ1-3; clone_size: few; cdr3_aa: CASSQDIGNTIYF; cdr3_nt: TGTGCCAGCAGCCAGGACATTGGAAACACCATATATTTT
d_call: -; v_call: TRBV4-3; j_call: TRBJ1-6; clone_size: -; cdr3_aa: CASSQGPMNSPLHF; cdr3_nt: TGCGCCAGCAGCCAAGGGCCGATGAATTCACCCCTCCACTTT
d_call: -; v_call: TRBV19; j_call: TRBJ1-5; clone_size: -; cdr3_aa: CASSIGTPGGQPQHF; cdr3_nt: TGTGCCAGTAGTATCGGGACACCCGGGGGGCAGCCCCAGCATTTT
d_call: -; v_call: TRBV28; j_call: TRBJ1-3; clone_size: -; cdr3_aa: CASSAPSGSSGNTIYF; cdr3_nt: TGTGCCAGCAGTGCTCCGTCGGGGAGCTCTGGAAACACCATATATTTT
d_call: TRBD1; v_call: TRBV18; j_call: TRBJ1-1; clone_size: -; cdr3_aa: CASSPPTGTGTEAFF; cdr3_nt: TGTGCCAGCTCACCTCCGACTGGGACAGGCACTGAAGCTTTCTTT
d_call: TRBD1; v_call: TRBV4-2; j_call: TRBJ2-7; clone_size: -; cdr3_aa: CASSQETGGISYEQYF; cdr3_nt: TGTGCCAGCAGCCAAGAGACAGGGGGTATTTCCTACGAGCAGTACTTC
d_call: TRBD2; v_call: TRBV28; j_call: TRBJ2-1; clone_size: -; cdr3_aa: CASGTSGSVGNEQFF; cdr3_nt: TGTGCCAGCGGGACTAGCGGGAGTGTGGGCAATGAGCAGTTCTTC
d_call: -; v_call: TRBV12-3/TRBV12-4; j_call: TRBJ1-1; clone_size: -; cdr3_aa: CASILGGTEAFF; cdr3_nt: TGTGCCAGCATCCTGGGAGGGACTGAAGCTTTCTTT
d_call: TRBD2; v_call: TRBV15; j_call: TRBJ2-1; clone_size: -; cdr3_aa: CATSRFGTSANNEQFF; cdr3_nt: TGTGCCACCAGCAGATTCGGGACTAGCGCGAACAATGAGCAGTTCTTC
d_call: -; v_call: TRBV27; j_call: TRBJ1-1; clone_size: -; cdr3_aa: CASSLNSYTEAFF; cdr3_nt: TGTGCCAGCAGTTTAAATAGTTACACTGAAGCTTTCTTT
d_call: -; v_call: TRBV19; j_call: TRBJ2-1; clone_size: -; cdr3_aa: CASSIITGSSYNEQFF; cdr3_nt: TGTGCCAGTAGTATAATAACGGGGAGCTCCTACAATGAGCAGTTCTTC
d_call: -; v_call: TRBV29-1; j_call: TRBJ1-5; clone_size: -; cdr3_aa: CSVEDPYSNQPQHF; cdr3_nt: TGCAGCGTTGAAGACCCGTATAGCAATCAGCCCCAGCATTTT
d_call: TRBD1; v_call: TRBV5-1; j_call: TRBJ1-4; clone_size: -; cdr3_aa: CASSLDPGGDEKLFF; cdr3_nt: TGCGCCAGCAGCCTAGACCCAGGGGGCGACGAAAAACTGTTTTTT
d_call: -; v_call: TRBV5-5; j_call: TRBJ2-5; clone_size: -; cdr3_aa: CASSSGHKSQETQYF; cdr3_nt: TGTGCCAGCAGCTCGGGACACAAGAGCCAAGAGACCCAGTACTTC
d_call: -; v_call: TRBV9; j_call: TRBJ1-1; clone_size: few; cdr3_aa: CASSVVDSNTEAFF; cdr3_nt: TGTGCCAGCAGCGTAGTGGACAGTAACACTGAAGCTTTCTTT
d_call: TRBD2; v_call: TRBV11-2; j_call: TRBJ2-3; clone_size: -; cdr3_aa: CASSLAGLAGGNTQYF; cdr3_nt: TGTGCCAGCAGCTTAGCGGGACTAGCGGGAGGAAATACGCAGTATTTT
d_call: TRBD1; v_call: TRBV6-5; j_call: TRBJ1-1; clone_size: -; cdr3_aa: CASSRDRGNTEAFF; cdr3_nt: TGTGCCAGCAGTAGGGACAGGGGAAACACTGAAGCTTTCTTT
d_call: TRBD2; v_call: TRBV19; j_call: TRBJ2-1; clone_size: -; cdr3_aa: CATSGLDNEQFF; cdr3_nt: TGTGCCACCTCGGGACTAGACAATGAGCAGTTCTTC
d_call: TRBD2; v_call: TRBV4-3; j_call: TRBJ2-2; clone_size: -; cdr3_aa: CASSQEGLAGESSGELFF; cdr3_nt: TGCGCCAGCAGCCAAGAAGGACTAGCGGGAGAAAGCTCCGGGGAGCTGTTTTTT
d_call: -; v_call: TRBV28; j_call: TRBJ1-5; clone_size: -; cdr3_aa: CASIPAGGNQPQHF; cdr3_nt: TGTGCCAGCATTCCGGCAGGGGGCAATCAGCCCCAGCATTTT
d_call: -; v_call: TRBV27; j_call: TRBJ1-6; clone_size: -; cdr3_aa: CASSPPTVNSPLHF; cdr3_nt: TGTGCCAGCAGTCCCCCGACAGTTAATTCACCCCTCCACTTT
d_call: -; v_call: TRBV7-3; j_call: TRBJ2-6; clone_size: once; cdr3_aa: CASSLTVTAGANVLTF; cdr3_nt: TGTGCCAGCAGCTTAACTGTCACAGCTGGGGCCAACGTCCTGACTTTC
d_call: TRBD2; v_call: TRBV6-2/TRBV6-3; j_call: TRBJ2-1; clone_size: -; cdr3_aa: CASSPVSGRSREQFF; cdr3_nt: TGTGCCAGCAGTCCGGTTAGCGGGAGGTCACGGGAGCAGTTCTTC
d_call: -; v_call: TRBV6-5; j_call: TRBJ1-6; clone_size: -; cdr3_aa: CASSYGPGRIGTPLHF; cdr3_nt: TGTGCCAGCAGTTACGGCCCGGGTCGAATCGGTACACCCCTCCACTTT
d_call: TRBD2; v_call: TRBV2; j_call: TRBJ2-7; clone_size: -; cdr3_aa: CASRLAGGPGEQYF; cdr3_nt: TGTGCCAGCAGACTAGCGGGAGGGCCTGGAGAGCAGTACTTC
d_call: TRBD1; v_call: TRBV20-1; j_call: TRBJ1-6; clone_size: -; cdr3_aa: CSASAGGTSNYNSPLHF; cdr3_nt: TGCAGTGCTAGTGCAGGGGGAACGTCAAATTATAATTCACCCCTCCACTTT
d_call: -; v_call: TRBV4-3; j_call: TRBJ1-2; clone_size: -; cdr3_aa: CASSQNHGGVGYTF; cdr3_nt: TGCGCCAGCAGCCAAAATCATGGAGGGGTAGGCTACACCTTC
d_call: -; v_call: TRBV28; j_call: TRBJ1-6; clone_size: once; cdr3_aa: CASSLFFGGPGGSPLHF; cdr3_nt: TGTGCCAGCAGTTTATTTTTTGGGGGGCCGGGGGGTTCACCCCTCCACTTT
d_call: -; v_call: TRBV15; j_call: TRBJ1-5; clone_size: -; cdr3_aa: CATSREPQGFQPQHF; cdr3_nt: TGTGCCACCAGCAGAGAACCCCAGGGCTTTCAGCCCCAGCATTTT
d_call: -; v_call: TRBV19; j_call: TRBJ1-4; clone_size: -; cdr3_aa: CASCTGYPAEKLFF; cdr3_nt: TGTGCCAGTTGCACCGGGTATCCGGCGGAAAAACTGTTTTTT
d_call: TRBD1; v_call: TRBV30; j_call: TRBJ1-4; clone_size: -; cdr3_aa: CAWRDRGNEKLFF; cdr3_nt: TGTGCCTGGAGGGACAGGGGGAATGAAAAACTGTTTTTT
d_call: TRBD1; v_call: TRBV19; j_call: TRBJ2-5; clone_size: -; cdr3_aa: CASSGTGARKTQYF; cdr3_nt: TGTGCCAGTAGCGGGACAGGGGCAAGGAAGACCCAGTACTTC